These 15 T cell receptor beta chains came from one sample sequenced in a study of blood T cell repertoires in COVID-19. TCRdb's copy holds only in-frame clones and misses some; the assay was immunoSEQ multiplex PCR. This table has some 160,000 clones, about 89% appearing once. The sequencing input was peripheral blood. All receptors come from a man between 60 and 70 years old with acute or convalescent COVID-19.

The chain employs TRBV5-5 and TRBJ1-3; 7 nucleotides align to TRBD1. There are 14 residues in the CDR3. V dropped 7 bases and J dropped 2; count of bases not matched to a gene: 6. The germline gives CDR1 SGHKS, CDR2 YYEKEE (reference sequence). The CDR3 here is CASDQGVAGNTIYF. The CDR3 coding sequence is TGTGCCAGCGATCAGGGGGTAGCTGGAAACACCATATATTTT. The variable domain in full, with the rest retrieved from reference TRBV5-5 and TRBJ1-3, is DAGVTQSPTHLIKTRGQQVTLRCSPISGHKSVSWYQQVLGQGPQFIFQYYEKEERGRGNFPDRFSARQFPNYSSELNVNALLLGDSALYLCASDQGVAGNTIYFGEGSWLTVV.

The chain joins TRBV5-4 to TRBJ1-2, with 7 bases that match TRBD1. Germline CDR1 is SGHNT and CDR2 is YYREEE (reference sequence). The V gene end was trimmed by 2 bases and the J gene end by 4 bases; junction bases not matched to a gene: 8. The CDR3 consists of 15 residues. The CDR3 sequence is CASSFEDGTVYGYTF. CDR3 DNA sequence: TGTGCCAGCAGCTTCGAAGATGGGACAGTCTATGGCTACACCTTC.

The chain uses TRBV20-1 and TRBJ2-1; no clear D gene. V lost 3 bases and J lost 4, with 4 bases in between. This CDR3 region has 11 residues. The germline V gene has CDR1 DFQATT and CDR2 SNEGSKA (reference sequence). CDR3 in amino acids: CSASPYNEQFF. CDR3 bases: TGCAGTGCTAGCCCTTACAATGAGCAGTTCTTC.

This clone was counted once. The chain is built from TRBV18 and TRBJ1-2; D ambiguous. CDR3 length: 15 residues. Germline V CDR1 and CDR2: KGHSH, LQKENI. Trimming took off 3 bases at V and 4 bases at J, with 15 bases between the two ends. CDR3 region: CASSPRSDHGYGYTF. CDR3 nucleotide sequence: TGTGCCAGCTCACCCCGGAGCGACCACGGCTATGGCTACACCTTC.

CDR3: CSVEGGYNEQFF. CDR3 coding DNA: TGCAGCGTTGAAGGCGGTTACAATGAGCAGTTCTTC. The V call is TRBV29-1, the J call TRBJ2-1, with D uncertain. The CDR3 loop spans 12 amino acids. Germline V gene sequence: CDR1 SQVTM, CDR2 ANQGSEA. Trimming removed 1 base from V and 4 bases from J, with 5 bases in between.

V is TRBV4-3 and J is TRBJ2-2; TRBD2 matches at 7 bases. The CDR3 sequence is 15 residues long. The germline V gene has CDR1 LGHNA and CDR2 YSLEER. With V trimmed by 0 bases and J by 4 bases, 2 bases remained unmatched. This chain's CDR3 is CASSQDSGGTGELFF. The CDR3 region has the DNA TGCGCCAGCAGCCAAGATTCGGGAGGCACCGGGGAGCTGTTTTTT.

In this sample, this clone turned up a few times. This chain links TRBV5-1 with TRBJ1-4; 9 bases are a match to TRBD1. This CDR3 is 19 amino acids long. Germline V gene data show CDR1 as SGHRS and CDR2 as YFSETQ. The J segment lost 2 bases and the V segment lost 4 bases, leaving 15 bases of the junction unmatched. In nucleotides, the CDR3 is TGCGCCAGCAGCCGCTCCGGGACAGGGACCACTACGACTAATGAAAAACTGTTTTTT. Protein sequence: CASSRSGTGTTTTNEKLFF.

The V call is TRBV5-6, the J call TRBJ2-3; weak D call: TRBD2 (6 bases). The ends were cut back, 2 bases at V and 1 base at J, with 11 bases in the middle. CDR1 and CDR2 from the germline V gene are SGHDT and YYEEEE. The CDR3 runs to 15 residues. The CDR3 DNA reads TGTGCCAGCAGCTTCGGACCGGGGGGCACAGATACGCAGTATTTT. It yields the protein CASSFGPGGTDTQYF.

Only one count was recorded for this clone. The rearrangement joins TRBV11-1 to TRBJ1-4; D is uncertain. The V end was cut by 3 bases, the J end by 8 bases, with 10 bases between. CDR3 length: 13 residues. From germline, CDR1 is SGHAT and CDR2 FQDESV (reference sequence). The CDR3 DNA sequence: TGTGCCAGCAGCTTCTCCCAGCGGGAAAAACTGTTTTTT. Translation: CASSFSQREKLFF. The full variable domain, its missing parts supplied by reference TRBV11-1 and TRBJ1-4, is EAEVAQSPRYKITEKSQAVAFWCDPISGHATLYWYRQILGQGPELLVQFQDESVVDDSQLPKDRFSAERLKGVDSTLKIQPAELGDSAMYLCASSFSQREKLFFGSGTQLSVL.

The chain links TRBV9 to TRBJ1-1; D gene unclear. Germline V CDR1 and CDR2: SGDLS, YYNGEE. Trimming pared 0 bases from V and 4 bases from J, leaving 10 bases between. The CDR3 spans 14 residues. The chain's CDR3 is CASSVVAGVTEAFF. As DNA, the CDR3 is TGTGCCAGCAGCGTAGTAGCGGGAGTCACTGAAGCTTTCTTT.

The chain combines TRBV7-2 with TRBJ2-5; D uncertain. Germline V lookup: CDR1 SGHTA, CDR2 FQGNSA. CDR3 length equals 14 residues. V was pared by 4 bases and J by 5 bases, with 14 bases between. The CDR3 region has the DNA TGTGCCAGCAGCTCGGTTCCAGGCTATGAGACCCAGTACTTC. Translated: CASSSVPGYETQYF.

The CDR3 nucleotides are TGTGCCTGGAGACAGCCCCTTTGGAACACCATATATTTT. Encoded protein: CAWRQPLWNTIYF. The rearrangement uses TRBV30 and TRBJ1-3; the D is unclear. The V gene's germline CDR1 is GTSNPN and CDR2 SVGIG (reference sequence). There are 13 residues in the CDR3. The ends were cut back, 3 bases at V and 7 bases at J, with 13 bases in the middle.

The V and J genes are TRBV18 and TRBJ1-1, with D tentatively TRBD1 (5 bases). This CDR3 has 16 amino acids. The V and J ends lost 3 bases and 0 bases respectively, with 14 bases between them. Germline V gives CDR1 KGHSH, CDR2 LQKENI. The CDR3 loop reads CASSPGNEGVNTEAFF. The DNA for the CDR3 is TGTGCCAGCTCACCGGGGAACGAAGGGGTGAACACTGAAGCTTTCTTT.

Only one count was recorded for this clone. This sequence joins TRBV29-1 and TRBJ1-2; D gene unclear. Germline assignment: CDR1 SQVTM and CDR2 ANQGSEA. This CDR3 spans 13 amino acids. The V gene lost 5 bases and the J gene lost 3 bases, with 13 bases spanning the gap. The CDR3 region has the DNA TGCAGCGTTCAGCCGGGGATTGACTATGGCTACACCTTC. Its protein product is CSVQPGIDYGYTF.

This clone has a single count. V gene TRBV5-1 combines with J gene TRBJ1-5, with TRBD1 identical over 7 bases. V gave up 9 bases and J gave up 0 bases; unmatched junction bases: 9. There are 15 residues in the CDR3. Germline values: CDR1 SGHRS, CDR2 YFSETQ. CDR3 DNA sequence: TGCGCCATCGGAGGGGGCTGGGGTAGCAATCAGCCCCAGCATTTT. The encoded protein is CAIGGGWGSNQPQHF. The complete variable domain, with remaining parts taken from reference TRBV5-1 and TRBJ1-5, reads KAGVTQTPRYLIKTRGQQVTLSCSPISGHRSVSWYQQTPGQGLQFLFEYFSETQRNKGNFPGRFSGRQFSNSRSEMNVSTLELGDSALYLCAIGGGWGSNQPQHFGDGTRLSIL.